The clone carrying this TCR beta chain appeared once. Its target is unknown. The source of the sample is a study of T cells in Graves' hyperthyroidism and ophthalmopathy. General study points: Ophthalmopathy and stable hyperthyroidism were told apart by a 13 V-J model. In the blood, most expanded thyroid clonotypes above 0.001 appeared as well.

It was RNA transcripts that yielded the amplified TCR beta CDR3 regions. The TCR CDR3 was amplified in a first-round RT-PCR using the HTBI primer set. TCRdb recomputed calls from the multiplex PCR reads with MiXCR, one row per CDR3 protein. The data contain hundreds of thousands of distinct CDR3 sequences, less than 15% of them singletons. CDR1 LNHDA and CDR2 SQIVND come from the germline V gene (reference sequence). Trimming removed 11 bases from V and 9 bases from J, with 19 bases in between. The CDR3 has 13 residues. This sequence originates from a woman between 40 and 50 years old with Graves' hyperthyroidism. Source material: blood. This chain connects TRBV19 to TRBJ1-4, with a weak D call TRBD1 (6 bases). CDR3 coding DNA: TGTGCCGCCCAGGGGCAGGGGAGGAAAAAACTGTTTTTT. Protein: CAAQGQGRKKLFF. Full variable domain (outside the CDR3, taken from reference TRBV19 and TRBJ1-4): DGGITQSPKYLFRKEGQNVTLSCEQNLNHDAMYWYRQDPGQGLRLIYYSQIVNDFQKGDIAEGYSVSREKKESFPLTVTSAQKNPTAFYLCAAQGQGRKKLFFGSGTQLSVL.